Listed below are T cell receptor beta chains from one sample, sequenced in a study of T cells in narcolepsy. Profiled with immunoSEQ multiplex PCR; TCRdb holds only in-frame clones, not every one. The sample holds fewer than 30,000 clones, more than 80% seen once. The specimen was CD45RA- memory CD4+ T cells from PBMCs. All receptors derive from a human donor with narcolepsy. The CDR3 runs from the conserved cysteine through the conserved F or W. The D gene is left open where the match is weak. Clone size appears in some rows only: once, few, many, or a class for an expanded clone.

V gene: TRBV7-9
D gene: NA
J gene: TRBJ1-1
clone size: NA
CDR3 DNA: TGTGCCAGCAGCAGGCTCTTGGGGAGCACTGAAGCTTTCTTT
CDR3 protein: CASSRLLGSTEAFF

V gene: TRBV18
D gene: NA
J gene: TRBJ1-1
clone size: NA
CDR3 DNA: TGTGCCAGCTCAGAGTGGGGGCCAGGGCTGGCGAACACTGAAGCTTTCTTT
CDR3 protein: CASSEWGPGLANTEAFF

V gene: TRBV20-1
D gene: NA
J gene: TRBJ1-5
clone size: NA
CDR3 DNA: TGCAGTGCTTCCGAGGGTCAGCCCCAGCATTTT
CDR3 protein: CSASEGQPQHF

V gene: TRBV18
D gene: NA
J gene: TRBJ1-4
clone size: NA
CDR3 DNA: TGTGCCAGCTCACCAGACCATGGCGGTGGTGAAAAACTGTTTTTT
CDR3 protein: CASSPDHGGGEKLFF

V gene: TRBV14
D gene: TRBD2
J gene: TRBJ2-7
clone size: NA
CDR3 DNA: TGTGCCAGCAGCCAGGAACCGGGACTAGCGGGAGTCCGCCCCTACGAGCAGTACTTC
CDR3 protein: CASSQEPGLAGVRPYEQYF

V gene: TRBV28
D gene: TRBD2
J gene: TRBJ2-3
clone size: NA
CDR3 DNA: TGTGCCAGCAGTTTATGGGCTAGCGGAAGCACAGATACGCAGTATTTT
CDR3 protein: CASSLWASGSTDTQYF

V gene: TRBV29-1
D gene: TRBD1
J gene: TRBJ2-7
clone size: few
CDR3 DNA: TGCAGCCGAAAAATGGGACAGACCTACGAGCAGTACTTC
CDR3 protein: CSRKMGQTYEQYF

V gene: TRBV7-2
D gene: NA
J gene: TRBJ2-1
clone size: few
CDR3 DNA: TGTGCCAGCAGCTTAGACAGCGGCAGTTACAATGAGCAGTTCTTC
CDR3 protein: CASSLDSGSYNEQFF

V gene: TRBV9
D gene: NA
J gene: TRBJ2-1
clone size: NA
CDR3 DNA: TGTGCCAGCAGCGTCAGTCCTAGCGATAGGCACAATGAGCAGTTCTTC
CDR3 protein: CASSVSPSDRHNEQFF

V gene: TRBV14
D gene: NA
J gene: TRBJ2-5
clone size: NA
CDR3 DNA: TGTGCCAGCAGCCCGAAGAGGGCGTACCAAGAGACCCAGTACTTC
CDR3 protein: CASSPKRAYQETQYF

V gene: TRBV28
D gene: TRBD2
J gene: TRBJ2-5
clone size: NA
CDR3 DNA: TGTGCCAGCAGCGGGACTAGCGGGAGGGTAGAGACCCAGTACTTC
CDR3 protein: CASSGTSGRVETQYF

V gene: TRBV20-1
D gene: NA
J gene: TRBJ1-1
clone size: few
CDR3 DNA: TGCAGTGCCACCGGATGGGCCGAAGCTTTCTTT
CDR3 protein: CSATGWAEAFF

V gene: TRBV7-2
D gene: TRBD1
J gene: TRBJ2-5
clone size: NA
CDR3 DNA: TGTGCCAGCAGCTCGACAGGGCAAATATTTCAAGAGACCCAGTACTTC
CDR3 protein: CASSSTGQIFQETQYF

V gene: TRBV7-3
D gene: TRBD1
J gene: TRBJ2-3
clone size: NA
CDR3 DNA: TGTGCCAGCAGCTTCGACAGGGGCACAGATACGCAGTATTTT
CDR3 protein: CASSFDRGTDTQYF

V gene: TRBV5-1
D gene: NA
J gene: TRBJ2-5
clone size: NA
CDR3 DNA: TGCGCCAGCAGCGACGGAGGGGAAGAGACCCAGTACTTC
CDR3 protein: CASSDGGEETQYF

V gene: TRBV4-1
D gene: TRBD2
J gene: TRBJ2-1
clone size: NA
CDR3 DNA: TGCGCCAGCAGCCGAAGGGCTGGCGGGAGCATTAATGAGCAGTTCTTC
CDR3 protein: CASSRRAGGSINEQFF

V gene: TRBV6-1
D gene: NA
J gene: TRBJ2-2
clone size: NA
CDR3 DNA: TGTGCCAGCCGCGGGAACACCGGGGAGCTGTTTTTT
CDR3 protein: CASRGNTGELFF

V gene: TRBV27
D gene: NA
J gene: TRBJ1-1
clone size: NA
CDR3 DNA: TGTGCCAGCAGTTTAGGACACATGAACACTGAAGCTTTCTTT
CDR3 protein: CASSLGHMNTEAFF

V gene: TRBV5-4
D gene: NA
J gene: TRBJ2-5
clone size: NA
CDR3 DNA: TGTGCCAGCAGCCCCGGTCTTAGGTCGGGAGAAGAGACCCAGTACTTC
CDR3 protein: CASSPGLRSGEETQYF

V gene: TRBV19
D gene: NA
J gene: TRBJ2-7
clone size: NA
CDR3 DNA: TGTGCCAGTACGAATCTCGGAGCTACGGAGCAGTACTTC
CDR3 protein: CASTNLGATEQYF

V gene: TRBV30
D gene: TRBD1
J gene: TRBJ1-2
clone size: NA
CDR3 DNA: TGTGCCTGGAGTGCTGGGTCAGGGGGTCGGGGCTACACCTTC
CDR3 protein: CAWSAGSGGRGYTF

V gene: TRBV2
D gene: NA
J gene: TRBJ1-5
clone size: few
CDR3 DNA: TGTGCCAGCAGTGAGGAGGTGGGAGGTCAGCCCCAGCATTTT
CDR3 protein: CASSEEVGGQPQHF

V gene: TRBV11-3
D gene: TRBD1
J gene: TRBJ1-2
clone size: NA
CDR3 DNA: TGTGCCTCCCCCTGGACAGGGTTCTATGGCTACACCTTC
CDR3 protein: CASPWTGFYGYTF

V gene: TRBV10-2
D gene: TRBD2
J gene: TRBJ2-5
clone size: NA
CDR3 DNA: TGCGCCAGCAGTGAGTCGGGGCCTAGCGGCTACCAAGAGACCCAGTACTTC
CDR3 protein: CASSESGPSGYQETQYF

V gene: TRBV25-1
D gene: NA
J gene: TRBJ1-2
clone size: NA
CDR3 DNA: TGTGCCAGCAGTGAACGTGGCAGGGTAGATGGCTACACCTTC
CDR3 protein: CASSERGRVDGYTF

V gene: TRBV5-1
D gene: NA
J gene: TRBJ2-5
clone size: NA
CDR3 DNA: TGCGCCAGTAAAGAGACAGGGAGGGAGACCCAGTACTTC
CDR3 protein: CASKETGRETQYF

V gene: TRBV30
D gene: TRBD1
J gene: TRBJ1-6
clone size: NA
CDR3 DNA: TGTGCCTGGCAGACAGGGGCGAATTCACCCCTCCACTTT
CDR3 protein: CAWQTGANSPLHF